The clone carrying this T cell receptor beta chain showed up just a few times. As yet, its antigen is unknown. CDR3 length equals 14 residues. J gave up 5 bases and V 6 bases, and 6 bases lay outside the gene matches. Amplification of TCR alpha and beta CDR3 regions from RNA used iRepertoire nested multiplex PCR. From the multiplex PCR reads, TCRdb called clonotypes with MiXCR, one entry per CDR3 protein. Here the sample spans over 100,000 distinct CDR3 sequences, less than 30% being singletons. This specimen comes from a study of glioma-infiltrating T cells. Study-wide results and limits: Tissue-blood divergence was below expectation in non-neoplastic patients, above in gliomas.

The receptor was isolated from a human donor with low-grade glioma or glioblastoma, undergoing nonglioma brain surgery, or in good health (not recorded which). Material: glioma tissue, nonneoplastic brain tissue, or PBMCs (not recorded which). The rearrangement links TRBV12-3 or TRBV12-4 to TRBJ1-5, with 8 nucleotides matching TRBD1. CDR3 coding DNA: TGTGCCAGCAGCCTGGACAGGGCGGATCAGCCCCAGCATTTT. It encodes CASSLDRADQPQHF.